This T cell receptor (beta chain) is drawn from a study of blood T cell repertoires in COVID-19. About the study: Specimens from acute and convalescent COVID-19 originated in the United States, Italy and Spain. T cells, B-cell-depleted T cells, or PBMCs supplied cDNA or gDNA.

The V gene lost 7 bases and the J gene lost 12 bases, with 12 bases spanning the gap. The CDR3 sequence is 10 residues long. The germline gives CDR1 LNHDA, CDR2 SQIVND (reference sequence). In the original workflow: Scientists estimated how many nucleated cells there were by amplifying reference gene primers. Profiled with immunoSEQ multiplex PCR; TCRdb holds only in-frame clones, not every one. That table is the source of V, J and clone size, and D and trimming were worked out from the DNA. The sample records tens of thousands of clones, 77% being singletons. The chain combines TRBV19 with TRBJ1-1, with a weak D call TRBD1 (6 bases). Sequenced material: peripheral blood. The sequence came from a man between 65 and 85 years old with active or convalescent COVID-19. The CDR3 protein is CASKVRGTFF. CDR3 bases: TGTGCCAGTAAGGTTAGGGGGACTTTCTTT.